A single sample is the source of the 10 T cell receptor beta chains below, sequenced in a study of blood T cell repertoires in COVID-19 (dated by TCRdb to about 2020). The library was generated by the immunoSEQ multiplex PCR assay. In its TCRdb copy, this immuneACCESS table keeps in-frame sequences only and misses some clones. Where compared with another copy, unresolved V genes explain less than half of these, and the others have no known cause. Counted in this sample were fewer than 600,000 clones; roughly 89% of them appeared once. Approximately 0.9% of the sample comes from the top ten. The sample comprised peripheral blood. Receptor source: a man between 18 and 35 years old with COVID-19, enrolled during active disease.

A single count supports this clone. Distinct nucleotide sequences in the sample also encode this CDR3. V usage is TRBV4-1 and J usage is TRBJ2-7, with TRBD1 matching over 9 bases. This CDR3 comprises 15 residues. V lost 1 base and J lost 1; bases outside the gene matches: 2. Germline loops: CDR1 MGHRA, CDR2 YSYEKL. As DNA, the CDR3 is TGCGCCAGCAGCCAAGCCGGGACAGGGTCCTACGAGCAGTACTTC. As protein: CASSQAGTGSYEQYF.

This clone was seen just once. V gene TRBV29-1 combines with J gene TRBJ2-3, with 8 positions matching TRBD1. Germline V lookup: CDR1 SQVTM, CDR2 ANQGSEA. The CDR3 runs 15 residues. The junction had 11 bases not matched to a gene; V was cut back by 4 bases and J by 5 bases. This CDR3 reads CSVARAGGQGDTQYF. The CDR3 DNA is TGCAGCGTTGCCAGGGCAGGGGGCCAGGGAGATACGCAGTATTTT.

CDR3 amino acids: CASSISGLAATGANVLTF. The CDR3 nucleotides are TGCGCCAGCAGCATATCCGGACTTGCAGCGACCGGGGCCAACGTCCTGACTTTC. This chain connects TRBV4-1 to TRBJ2-6; weak D call: TRBD2 (5 bases). Germline values: CDR1 MGHRA, CDR2 YSYEKL. V lost 5 bases, J lost 4 bases, and 21 bases lay in between. The CDR3 has 18 residues.

This rearrangement joins TRBV3-1 (or the pseudogene TRBV3-2) to TRBJ1-2; 8 bases are a match to TRBD1. This CDR3 contains 13 residues. Germline assignment: CDR1 LGHDT and CDR2 YNNKEL (reference sequence). After removal of 5 bases from V and 4 bases from J, the junction contained 3 bases not matched to a gene. DNA for the CDR3: TGTGCCAGCAGCTTGACAGGGGCCTATGGCTACACCTTC. Translated, it gives CASSLTGAYGYTF.

The J gene is TRBJ1-2, the V gene TRBV29-1; tentative D call: TRBD1 (5 bases). The V gene's germline CDR1 is SQVTM and CDR2 ANQGSEA. CDR3 length equals 11 residues. V lost 3 bases and J lost 4, with 6 bases in between. CDR3 loop: CSVDQGYGYTF. CDR3 coding DNA: TGCAGCGTTGACCAGGGCTATGGCTACACCTTC.

This rearrangement joins TRBV6-6 to TRBJ2-7; 7 nucleotides match TRBD1. Germline trimming cut 5 bases from V and 1 base from J; bases unmatched to any gene: 5. The CDR3 contains 14 residues. Germline values: CDR1 MNHNY, CDR2 SVGAGI (reference sequence). The CDR3 sequence: CASSLQGLSYEQYF. CDR3 DNA: TGTGCCAGCAGTCTACAGGGGCTTTCCTACGAGCAGTACTTC.

The chain uses TRBV24-1 and TRBJ2-2, with no clear D. The CDR3 totals 14 residues. CDR1 and CDR2 from the germline V gene are KGHDR and SFDVKD. Trimming stripped 2 bases from V and 6 bases from J, with 9 bases between. CDR3 protein: CATSDYYLAGELFF. CDR3 nucleotide sequence: TGTGCCACCAGTGATTACTACTTGGCCGGGGAGCTGTTTTTT.

The chain combines TRBV29-1 with TRBJ2-3; D perhaps matches TRBD2 (5 bases). V lost 8 bases and J lost 5, with 8 bases in between. The CDR3 is 10 residues long. In germline, CDR1 is SQVTM, CDR2 ANQGSEA. The CDR3 nucleotides are TGCAGCTCCGGGGAAGATACGCAGTATTTT. It yields the protein CSSGEDTQYF.

V and J are TRBV7-9 and TRBJ2-3; 7 bases match TRBD2. Unmatched junction bases numbered 1, after V lost 0 bases and J lost 4 bases. The CDR3 runs 14 residues. Germline loops: CDR1 SEHNR, CDR2 FQNEAQ (reference sequence). Here the CDR3 DNA reads TGTGCCAGCAGCTTAGCGGGAGGGGCAGATACGCAGTATTTT. Amino acids: CASSLAGGADTQYF. Supplemented by reference TRBV7-9 and TRBJ2-3, the full variable domain reads DTGVSQNPRHKITKRGQNVTFRCDPISEHNRLYWYRQTLGQGPEFLTYFQNEAQLEKSRLLSDRFSAERPKGSFSTLEIQRTEQGDSAMYLCASSLAGGADTQYFGPGTRLTVL.

This clone occurred a few times. The chain couples TRBV24-1 to TRBJ2-1; D remains unclear. Germline V gives CDR1 KGHDR, CDR2 SFDVKD. The CDR3 has 14 amino acids. The ends were cut back, 5 bases at V and 3 bases at J, with 10 bases in the middle. CDR3 region: CATSGRYGYNEQFF. The CDR3 coding sequence is TGTGCCACCAGTGGTAGATATGGCTACAATGAGCAGTTCTTC.